What follows are 13 T cell receptor beta chains derived from one specimen sequenced in a study of T cells in Graves' hyperthyroidism and ophthalmopathy. Researchers amplified the TCR beta CDR3 regions from RNA transcripts. An initial round of RT-PCR targeting the TCR CDR3 relied on the HTBI primer set. TCRdb ran MiXCR on the multiplex PCR reads and lists one entry per CDR3 protein. The data hold about 770,000 distinct CDR3 sequences, with around 20% observed a single time. Material for sequencing was blood. The receptor source for this set is a woman between 45 and 60 years old with Graves' hyperthyroidism that later progressed to Graves' ophthalmopathy.

V is TRBV18 and J is TRBJ1-1, with 8 bases matching TRBD1. Germline CDR1 reads KGHSH; CDR2 reads LQKENI. CDR3 length: 15 amino acids. With V trimmed by 0 bases and J by 2 bases, 2 bases remained unmatched. For the CDR3, the DNA is TGTGCCAGCTCACCACCGGCAGGGGGCAACACTGAAGCTTTCTTT. Encoded protein: CASSPPAGGNTEAFF.

The J gene is TRBJ2-2, the V gene TRBV10-3, with D perhaps matching TRBD1 (5 bases). CDR1 is ENHRY, CDR2 SYGVKD, per germline. This CDR3 is 15 amino acids long. V lost 3 bases, J lost 5 bases, and 13 bases lay in between. The CDR3 region is CAISDGQGGTGELFF. For the CDR3, the DNA is TGTGCCATCAGTGACGGGCAGGGCGGAACCGGGGAGCTGTTTTTT.

This clonotype came up many times. The chain has TRBV30 and TRBJ1-1, with a weak D call TRBD1 (5 bases). There are 15 residues in the CDR3. V was shortened by 2 bases and J by 3 bases, with 16 bases between the two germline ends. Germline V gives CDR1 GTSNPN, CDR2 SVGIG (reference sequence). CDR3 in DNA: TGTGCCTGGAGTTTAACTCTCTCGGGGGACACTGAAGCTTTCTTT. This sequence encodes CAWSLTLSGDTEAFF.

This clonotype was recorded at least ten times. The genes are TRBV11-2 and TRBJ1-2; 8 positions match TRBD1. CDR3 size: 17 residues. Germline V gene lookup returns CDR1 SGHAT and CDR2 FQNNGV. The ends lost 4 bases at V and 1 base at J; junction bases unmatched: 11. The CDR3 sequence is CASSSHSPGQVNYGYTF. CDR3 nucleotide sequence: TGTGCCAGCAGCTCCCACTCGCCGGGACAGGTTAACTATGGCTACACCTTC. Based on the CDR3 plus reference TRBV11-2 and TRBJ1-2, the full variable domain is EAGVAQSPRYKIIEKRQSVAFWCNPISGHATLYWYQQILGQGPKLLIQFQNNGVVDDSQLPKDRFSAERLKGVDSTLKIQPAKLEDSAVYLCASSSHSPGQVNYGYTFGSGTRLTVV.

This clonotype was recorded a few times. This rearrangement joins TRBV7-6 to TRBJ1-5; D unresolved. The V gene's germline CDR1 is SGHVS and CDR2 FNYEAQ. The CDR3 runs to 13 residues. The ends were cut back, 2 bases at V and 7 bases at J, with 9 bases in the middle. The CDR3 sequence: CASSLRDRQPQHF. DNA of the CDR3: TGTGCCAGCAGCTTAAGGGATCGGCAGCCCCAGCATTTT.

The table lists this clonotype with a few counts. The V and J genes are TRBV7-3 and TRBJ2-3; TRBD2 matches 7 bases. Germline V gives CDR1 SGHTA, CDR2 FQGTGA. This CDR3 contains 14 residues. V was pared by 5 bases and J by 3 bases, with 5 bases of the junction left unmatched. The CDR3 is CASSLTSSTDTQYF. CDR3 sequence (DNA): TGTGCCAGCAGCCTGACTAGCTCAACAGATACGCAGTATTTT.

This clonotype was seen at least ten times. V gene TRBV20-1 combines with J gene TRBJ2-4, with D maybe TRBD2 (7 bases). Germline loops: CDR1 DFQATT, CDR2 SNEGSKA (reference sequence). The V end was cut by 4 bases, the J end by 7 bases, with 20 bases between. This CDR3 is built from 15 residues. The CDR3 here is CSAIEADGGPNIQYF. For the CDR3, the DNA is TGCAGTGCTATAGAGGCGGACGGGGGGCCGAACATTCAGTACTTC.

The table lists this clonotype with a few counts. Written as DNA, the CDR3 is TGTGCCAGCAGCTTGGAGTCCGGAAAGAGTTCACCCCTCCACTTT. Its translation is CASSLESGKSSPLHF. The chain carries TRBV5-8 and TRBJ1-6; D is unclear. The ends were cut back, 0 bases at V and 9 bases at J, with 13 bases in the middle. CDR3 length: 15 amino acids. Germline V gene lookup returns CDR1 SGHTS and CDR2 YDEGEE.

Only a few counts were recorded for this clonotype. CDR3 in DNA: TGTGCCACCAGCGCTAGCGGACCGCAAGAGACCCAGTACTTC. It yields the protein CATSASGPQETQYF. The chain joins TRBV24-1 to TRBJ2-5; the match to TRBD2 covers 7 bases. The CDR3 is 14 amino acids. With V trimmed by 7 bases and J by 2 bases, 6 bases remained unmatched. Germline assignment: CDR1 KGHDR and CDR2 SFDVKD.

In its sample, this clonotype was seen many times. The chain uses TRBV30 and TRBJ2-5, with no clear D. Germline CDR1 is GTSNPN and CDR2 is SVGIG (reference sequence). Trimming left V 5 bases short and J 5 bases short, with 12 bases between. The CDR3 length is 12 residues. The CDR3 region is CAWDPGWETQYF. CDR3 bases: TGTGCCTGGGACCCTGGGTGGGAGACCCAGTACTTC.

In its sample, this clonotype was seen many times. The V and J genes are TRBV7-2 and TRBJ1-2; TRBD1 matches at 7 bases. The CDR3 runs 16 residues. V gave up 2 bases and J gave up 2 bases; unmatched junction bases: 8. The V gene's germline CDR1 is SGHTA and CDR2 FQGNSA. In nucleotides, the CDR3 is TGTGCCAGCAGCTTACCCCGGGACAGAGGGAACTATGGCTACACCTTC. Translating it yields CASSLPRDRGNYGYTF. Variable domain in full (rest from reference TRBV7-2 and TRBJ1-2): GAGVSQSPSNKVTEKGKDVELRCDPISGHTALYWYRQSLGQGLEFLIYFQGNSAPDKSGLPSDRFSAERTGGSVSTLTIQRTQQEDSAVYLCASSLPRDRGNYGYTFGSGTRLTVV.

Regarding this clonotype: A much larger clone lies one base from this, so it may be a read error. The chain is built from TRBV11-2 and TRBJ1-1; TRBD1 might be the D (5 bases). Trimming removed 2 bases from V and 2 bases from J, with 18 bases in between. CDR3 size: 17 residues. The germline V gene encodes CDR1 SGHAT and CDR2 FQNNGV. CDR3 DNA sequence: TGTGCCAGCAGCTTACGGCGGCCTCGGGGGAAAAACACTGAAGCTTTCTTT. It encodes CASSLRRPRGKNTEAFF.

This clonotype was detected a few times. The chain combines TRBV29-1 with TRBJ2-5; possibly TRBD1 for D (6 bases). V dropped 6 bases and J dropped 7 bases, with 12 bases sitting between them. Germline V gene sequence: CDR1 SQVTM, CDR2 ANQGSEA. The CDR3 is 11 residues long. CDR3 protein: CSVLTGRTQYF. Here the CDR3 DNA reads TGCAGCGTCCTGACAGGCAGGACCCAGTACTTC.